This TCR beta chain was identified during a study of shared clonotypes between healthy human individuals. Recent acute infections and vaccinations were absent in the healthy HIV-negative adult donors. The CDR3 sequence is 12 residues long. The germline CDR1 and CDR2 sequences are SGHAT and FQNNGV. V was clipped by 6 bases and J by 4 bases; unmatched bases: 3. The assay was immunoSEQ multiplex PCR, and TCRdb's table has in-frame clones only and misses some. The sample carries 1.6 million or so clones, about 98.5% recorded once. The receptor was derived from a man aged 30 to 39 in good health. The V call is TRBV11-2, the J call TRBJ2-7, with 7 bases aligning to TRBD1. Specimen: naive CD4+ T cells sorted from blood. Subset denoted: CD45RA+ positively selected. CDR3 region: CASSPTGYEQYF. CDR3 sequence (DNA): TGTGCCAGCAGTCCGACAGGGTACGAGCAGTACTTC.